This T cell receptor (beta chain) was captured in a study of beta chain features in type 1 diabetes. Germline-derived CDR1 and CDR2 are SEHNR and FQNEAQ (reference sequence). The V end was cut by 7 bases, the J end by 8 bases, with 8 bases between. This CDR3 spans 11 amino acids. General observations from the study: People with Type 1 diabetes carried modestly yet significantly shorter TCRB CDR3s in all four CD4+ subsets. HLA influence on TCRB rearrangement stayed unresolved here.

This clone has more than one count but fewer than ten. Its antigen is unidentified. Expressed TCRB transcripts were sequenced after all isolated RNA was converted to cDNA. About 3.6 million reads per sample on average were obtained from naive, central memory and regulatory T cell samples. Sequencing used immunoSEQ multiplex PCR; TCRdb keeps in-frame clones, though not all of them. The sample has around 600,000 clones, over 10% seen once. This receptor was taken from a man aged 25 to 40 with type 1 diabetes. Sequencing was carried out using naive CD4+ T cells from blood. The chain combines TRBV7-9 with TRBJ1-4; D ambiguous. CDR3 loop: CASTEYEKLFF. DNA for the CDR3: TGTGCCAGCACCGAATACGAAAAACTGTTTTTT.